The clone carrying this T cell receptor (beta chain) has just a few counts. The antigen remains undetermined. A single record per CDR3 protein comes from TCRdb applying MiXCR to the 5' RACE reads. Among approximately 220,000 distinct CDR3 sequences, about 18% were seen once, and the ten largest hold more than 40%. The data were taken from a study of CD8 T cells in ankylosing spondylitis. The CDR3 totals 15 residues. Trimming removed 0 bases from V and 4 bases from J, with 13 bases in between. General observations from the study: Ankylosing spondylitis blood appeared to carry a characteristic TCR beta motif of roughly 8 highly homologous variants.

The sequence was obtained from a male donor with ankylosing spondylitis. The sequenced material came from blood, either unsorted or a sorted T cell fraction (not recorded which). The genes are TRBV12-3 or TRBV12-4 and TRBJ2-7, with D possibly being TRBD1 or TRBD2 (5 bases each). The chain's CDR3 is CASSLARAGLYEQYF. CDR3 bases: TGTGCCAGCAGTTTAGCGCGGGCAGGGTTGTACGAGCAGTACTTC.